This TCR beta chain was obtained from a study of T cells in Graves' hyperthyroidism and ophthalmopathy. What was amplified from RNA transcripts were TCR beta CDR3 regions. First-round RT-PCR with HTBI primers amplified the TCR CDR3 region. TCRdb ran MiXCR on the multiplex PCR reads and lists one entry per CDR3 protein. The table shows hundreds of thousands of distinct CDR3 sequences, with more than 20% occurring only once. For ophthalmopathy patients, the Clinical Activity Score was at least 3 and the NOSPECS grade at least 4; duration was under 3 months. Uncontrolled infection, other autoimmune disease, pregnancy or lactation excluded patients. The authors obtained PBMCs from over 7.5 ml of fresh peripheral blood. Study-wide results and limits: Within blood appeared most thyroid clonotypes that had expanded above 0.001.

Turning to this clonotype: Its antigen is unidentified.

This CDR3 spans 13 amino acids. V was pared by 4 bases and J by 3 bases, with 9 bases between. From germline, CDR1 is SQVTM and CDR2 ANQGSEA. This clonotype was sampled from a man aged 25 to 40 with Graves' ophthalmopathy. The chain recombines TRBV29-1 with TRBJ2-2; no clear D. Sequenced material: blood. In DNA form, the CDR3 reads TGCAGCGTTGGGTTTTTTGACACCGGGGAGCTGTTTTTT. It yields the protein CSVGFFDTGELFF.